This T cell receptor beta chain originates from a study of CXCR3-negative and CXCR3-positive naive CD8 T cells (dated by TCRdb to between 2017 and 2020). Background on the whole study: In total, 130 million to 150 million TRB reads were obtained, or roughly 1.5 +/- 0.3 million reads per library. The diversity and physicochemical repertoire analyses included fewer than twelve donors pooled from two independent experiments. The TRBV-TRBJ cluster analysis covered naive subsets from roughly five donors and memory cells from 3 donors.

Note on this clonotype: The antigen it binds to is not known.

Each CD8+ T cell subset was flow-sorted in triplicate, with over 250,000 cells per subset placed directly into RLT lysis buffer. To keep memory contaminants out, a stringent definition of naive CD8+ T cells was applied: CD45RO-CCR7+CD27+CD95-. Peripheral blood mononuclear cells were isolated from buffy coats using standard density gradient centrifugation. A FACSAria III was used to flow-sort naive CD8+ T cells into CXCR3-negative and CXCR3-positive populations. Total RNA was extracted from sorted cells with an RNeasy Mini Kit. The CDR3 runs 14 residues from the cysteine to the phenylalanine. The entry carries no DNA sequence. The germline V gene yields MDHEN for CDR1 and SYDVKM for CDR2. The research as a whole found: TRB CDR3s from CXCR3-positive naive cells showed higher hydrophobicity (lower Kidera factor 4), lower energy, and higher strength and volume indices than CXCR3-negative naive cells. Within the same donor, TRBV-TRBJ usage looked similar between naive CXCR3-negative and CXCR3-positive cells, but memory cells had distinct patterns. Surface CD5, linked to self-reactivity in mice, was comparable between naive subsets; TCR interaction strength was therefore also inferred from TRB CDR3 physicochemical properties. Repertoire diversity was comparably high in both naive subsets but much lower in memory CD8+ T cells. Freshly isolated PBMCs were used for most assays because CXCR3 expression went down partially after cryopreservation.

The sequencer listed for this sample is NextSeq 550. The Human TCR Profiling Kit (MiLaboratory) was used to prepare UMI-labeled 5' RACE TRB cDNA libraries. The full amount of extracted RNA was used for cDNA synthesis, and the full amount of resulting cDNA was used for PCR amplification. Libraries were prepared in parallel with an identical number of PCR cycles. The authors' pipeline ran thus. About 50,000 +/- 10,000 unique UMI-labeled TRB cDNA molecules per library were extracted with MIGEC and MiXCR, with at least two reads per UMI required. Each library averaged about 40,000 +/- 10,000 functional in-frame TRB CDR3 nucleotide clonotypes without stop codons. After each sample was downsampled to 5000 UMI-labeled TRB molecules, VDJtools was used to calculate diversity metrics such as normalized Shannon-Wiener and Chao1. VDJtools was used to calculate clonotype-size-weighted physicochemical properties of the central five CDR3 residues, namely interaction energy, strength, volume and Kidera factor 4. TCRdb reprocessed the sequencing reads and holds a single record per CDR3 protein sequence, with no DNA. TCRdb assigned the V and J calls; the authors' analysis was not used. This specimen's table enumerates over 100,000 distinct CDR3 sequences. About 0.48% of the sample belongs to the ten largest clones.

The chain employs TRBV28 and TRBJ2-7; there is no DNA to check the TCRdb D call of TRBD1. This TCR derives from a human donor in good health. Some clones in this sample may be carry-over from other donors' samples. The sample comprised naive CXCR3- CD8+ T cells from blood. The sample's cell subset or site label is to be understood as: CD45RO-CCR7+CD27+CD95- naive CD8+ T cells lacking CXCR3 (TNR3-). This receptor carries the CDR3 CASSLRGVGDEQYF.